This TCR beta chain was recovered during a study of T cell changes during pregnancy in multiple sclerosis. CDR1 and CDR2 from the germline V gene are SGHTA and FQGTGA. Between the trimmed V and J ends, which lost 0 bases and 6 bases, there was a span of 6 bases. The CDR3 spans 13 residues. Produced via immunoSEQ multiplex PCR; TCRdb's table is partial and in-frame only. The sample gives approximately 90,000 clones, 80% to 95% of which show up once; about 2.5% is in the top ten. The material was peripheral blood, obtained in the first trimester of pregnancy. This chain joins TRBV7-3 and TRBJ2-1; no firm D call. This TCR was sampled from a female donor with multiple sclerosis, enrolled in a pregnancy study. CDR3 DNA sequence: TGTGCCAGCAGCTTAACCCGGGTCAATGAGCAGTTCTTC. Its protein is CASSLTRVNEQFF.